These 19 T cell receptor beta chains originate from one sample sequenced in a study of blood T cell repertoires in COVID-19. Generated by immunoSEQ multiplex PCR, the TCRdb table keeps only in-frame clones and is missing some. The sample consists of 160,000 or so clones, approximately 88% of them appearing once. Sequenced input: peripheral blood. The receptor set was obtained from a woman aged 60-75 years who had recovered from COVID-19.

This chain uses TRBV18 with TRBJ1-4, with D tentatively TRBD1 (6 bases). The CDR3 has 15 amino acids. Trimming pared 6 bases from V and 3 bases from J, leaving 14 bases between. From germline, CDR1 is KGHSH and CDR2 LQKENI. In DNA, the CDR3 is TGTGCCAGCTCCCGCTTCAGGGGCCCTAATGAAAAACTGTTTTTT. Protein: CASSRFRGPNEKLFF.

The chain joins TRBV7-9 to TRBJ1-1; perhaps TRBD1 as D (6 bases). This CDR3 has 13 amino acids. Germline values: CDR1 SEHNR, CDR2 FQNEAQ (reference sequence). The ends were cut back, 8 bases at V and 5 bases at J, with 15 bases in the middle. This CDR3 is CASSWEGETEAFF. CDR3 DNA: TGTGCCAGCTCCTGGGAGGGGGAGACTGAAGCTTTCTTT.

This sequence joins TRBV5-1 and TRBJ1-5, with 8 bases matching TRBD1. The CDR3 covers 13 residues. Germline CDR1 is SGHRS and CDR2 is YFSETQ. J gave up 2 bases and V 10 bases, and 5 bases lay outside the gene matches. The CDR3 spells CAGQGGGNQPQHF. The CDR3 DNA reads TGCGCCGGACAGGGAGGTGGCAATCAGCCCCAGCATTTT.

The count of this clone is one. The chain links TRBV7-2 to TRBJ2-7; TRBD1 agrees at 10 bases. CDR3 length: 16 residues. Germline assignment: CDR1 SGHTA and CDR2 FQGNSA. V lost 1 base to trimming and J lost 2 bases; unmatched junction nucleotides: 5. The CDR3 here is CASSLGDRGVPYEQYF. In nucleotides, the CDR3 is TGTGCCAGCAGCTTAGGGGACAGGGGTGTCCCCTACGAGCAGTACTTC.

V usage is TRBV7-2 and J usage is TRBJ2-3; D ambiguous. CDR3 size: 15 residues. Trimming shortened V by 1 base and J by 2 bases, and 10 bases separated the two germline ends. CDR1 is SGHTA and CDR2 is FQGNSA in the germline V gene. In DNA, the CDR3 is TGTGCCAGCAGCTTAGGCCAGGCGAACACAGATACGCAGTATTTT. Its translation: CASSLGQANTDTQYF.

The V call is TRBV21-1, the J call TRBJ1-5; the tabulated D call, TRBD1, remains unverified against the DNA. TRBV21-1 is described as a pseudogene. This CDR3 has 15 amino acids. CDR3 DNA sequence: TGTGCCAGCAGCACCCTTACAGGGGGCAAACAGCCCCAGCATTTT. This encodes CASSTLTGGKQPQHF.

This chain joins TRBV6-4 and TRBJ2-3; no definite D call. Germline lookup yields CDR1 MRHNA and CDR2 SNTAGT. V was pared by 0 bases and J by 8 bases, with 9 bases between. The CDR3 is 13 residues long. DNA of the CDR3: TGTGCCAGCAGTGACTCGTGGGCAGCTACGCAGTATTTT. Translated: CASSDSWAATQYF.

V gene TRBV28 combines with J gene TRBJ2-7; 7 positions match TRBD1. The CDR3 is 16 residues long. Per the germline V gene, CDR1 is MDHEN and CDR2 is SYDVKM. Trimming at V came to 8 bases and at J to 1 base, leaving 14 bases not matched to a gene. For the CDR3, the DNA is TGTGCCAGCTCCCTAGGGGTGACAGGGATTTCCTACGAGCAGTACTTC. It translates to CASSLGVTGISYEQYF. The full variable domain, completed using reference TRBV28 and TRBJ2-7, is DVKVTQSSRYLVKRTGEKVFLECVQDMDHENMFWYRQDPGLGLRLIYFSYDVKMKEKGDIPEGYSVSREKKERFSLILESASTNQTSMYLCASSLGVTGISYEQYFGPGTRLTVT.

The rearrangement links TRBV5-4 to TRBJ2-5; 10 bases agree with TRBD2. The CDR3 sequence is 16 residues long. Germline V gene lookup returns CDR1 SGHNT and CDR2 YYREEE (reference sequence). V trimming: 0 bases; J trimming: 2 bases; junction bases outside the gene matches: 4. CDR3 DNA: TGTGCCAGCAGCTTGGGAATTAGCGGGGGGCAAGAGACCCAGTACTTC. This gives the protein CASSLGISGGQETQYF.

V is TRBV19 and J is TRBJ2-1, with TRBD2 matching 14 bases. J lost 8 bases, V lost 3 bases, and 6 bases had no gene match. Per the germline V gene, CDR1 is LNHDA and CDR2 is SQIVND (reference sequence). The CDR3 has 16 residues. The CDR3 coding sequence is TGTGCCAGTAGTATGACTAGCGGGGGGGCCTGGGATGAGCAGTTCTTC. Translated: CASSMTSGGAWDEQFF.

The rearrangement links TRBV5-4 to TRBJ1-4; TRBD1 matches 10 bases. The trim removed 4 bases at V and 8 bases at J, leaving 11 bases unmatched. The CDR3 sequence is 16 residues long. Germline V gives CDR1 SGHNT, CDR2 YYREEE (reference sequence). CDR3 coding DNA: TGTGCCAGCAGCACCGGAGGTTGGGACAGGGGAGAAAAACTGTTTTTT. This sequence encodes CASSTGGWDRGEKLFF.

This rearrangement joins TRBV6-6 to TRBJ1-1; D is undetermined. Germline V gene sequence: CDR1 MNHNY, CDR2 SVGAGI (reference sequence). The CDR3 contains 12 residues. V was trimmed by 4 bases and J by 2 bases, leaving 5 bases between them. CDR3 sequence (DNA): TGTGCCAGCAGTTCCACAAACACTGAAGCTTTCTTT. Translating gives CASSSTNTEAFF.

The chain joins TRBV28 to TRBJ2-5; 10 nucleotides line up with TRBD2. V shed 6 bases and J 5 bases; nucleotides not matched to a gene: 15. CDR3 length: 17 residues. Germline V CDR1 and CDR2: MDHEN, SYDVKM. The CDR3 DNA is TGTGCCAGCAGACCACCCCCCCTAGCGGGGGTAGGGGAGACCCAGTACTTC. Its translation is CASRPPPLAGVGETQYF.

This chain links TRBV3-1 (or the pseudogene TRBV3-2) with TRBJ1-5; D may be TRBD1 (5 bases). V dropped 9 bases and J dropped 6 bases, with 21 bases sitting between them. CDR3 length: 15 amino acids. Per germline, CDR1 LGHDT and CDR2 YNNKEL (reference sequence). CDR3 sequence: CAREPIAGQCQPQHF. The CDR3 region has the DNA TGTGCCAGAGAACCGATCGCAGGGCAATGTCAGCCCCAGCATTTT.

The chain uses TRBV10-3 and TRBJ2-1; D might be TRBD1 (5 bases). Germline V gene lookup returns CDR1 ENHRY and CDR2 SYGVKD. Trimming stripped 4 bases from V and 8 bases from J, with 15 bases between. The CDR3 extends over 14 amino acids. CDR3 coding DNA: TGTGCCATCAGTGTTCAGGGCGGTAGGGATGAGCAGTTCTTC. Translation gives CAISVQGGRDEQFF.

J is TRBJ1-1 and V is TRBV2; maybe TRBD1 (6 bases). Trimming cost V 6 bases and J 2 bases, with 13 bases left between them. This CDR3 contains 14 residues. Looked up from germline, CDR1 is SNHLY and CDR2 is FYNNEI. CDR3 loop: CASRVQGVNTEAFF. In nucleotides, the CDR3 is TGTGCCAGCAGGGTACAGGGTGTTAACACTGAAGCTTTCTTT.

This chain uses TRBV7-8 with TRBJ2-3; tentative D call: TRBD1 (5 bases). The ends were cut back, 5 bases at V and 2 bases at J, with 8 bases in the middle. This CDR3 contains 13 residues. From germline, CDR1 is SGHVS and CDR2 FQNEAQ. This CDR3 is CASSPGITDTQYF. The CDR3 DNA reads as TGTGCCAGCAGCCCAGGGATCACAGATACGCAGTATTTT.

V gene TRBV5-1 combines with J gene TRBJ2-5; unclear D gene. Germline V lookup: CDR1 SGHRS, CDR2 YFSETQ. The CDR3 has 12 residues. The V and J ends lost 2 bases and 3 bases respectively, with 5 bases between them. DNA of the CDR3: TGCGCCAGCAGCTTTAATGAAGAGACCCAGTACTTC. Its protein product is CASSFNEETQYF.

The chain combines TRBV9 with TRBJ1-3; D gene ambiguous. The CDR3 consists of 13 residues. Germline assignment: CDR1 SGDLS and CDR2 YYNGEE. Trimming removed 4 bases from V and 8 bases from J, with 13 bases in between. The CDR3 DNA reads as TGTGCCAGCAGCTTACGGACTGGGCACACCATATATTTT. This sequence encodes CASSLRTGHTIYF.